This entry concerns a single T cell receptor (beta chain). The sample originates from a study of identical twins. TCRdb passed the 5' RACE reads through MiXCR, listing each CDR3 protein once. The table lists some 500,000 distinct CDR3 sequences, around 20% of them singletons. The CDR3 runs to 14 residues. Trimming removed 7 bases from V and 4 bases from J; junction bases left unmatched: 4. This sample also belongs to another study, concerning T cells expressing NK-cell markers. Per that study: Top CD8+ clonotypes included the dominant CD3+CD56+NKG2C+ clonotypes in 5 or 6 donors. There remained a lack of clarity about HCMV specificity of expanded NKG2C+ T cell clones.

This chain uses TRBV12-3 or TRBV12-4 with TRBJ1-5; TRBD1 aligns across 10 bases. The sequence was obtained from a woman in her late teens or twenties in good health. Input material: CD4+ T cells sorted from blood. The CDR3 region is CASNRDRGNQPQHF. The CDR3 DNA sequence: TGTGCCAGCAACCGGGACAGGGGTAATCAGCCCCAGCATTTT.